This is a list of T cell receptor beta chains from one sample in a study of patients and donors after allogeneic stem cell transplantation. TCRdb analysed the RT-PCR reads with MiXCR anew, one entry per CDR3 protein. The sample holds some 960,000 distinct CDR3 sequences; more than 15% are singletons and the top ten take under 6.5%. The material sequenced was blood, either unsorted or a sorted T cell fraction (not recorded which). These receptor sequences come from a human donor who was either an allogeneic HSCT recipient or a stem cell or donor lymphocyte infusion donor (not recorded which). It is not recorded whose cells these are; they may come from a transplant donor. CDR3s include the opening cysteine and the closing phenylalanine or tryptophan. The order of the fields is J gene, D gene, V gene, clone size, CDR3 protein, CDR3 DNA. D genes are given only for firm matches. Some rows mark clone size as missing; the rest say once, few, many or name a class of expanded clone.

j_call: TRBJ2-1
d_call: .
v_call: TRBV15
clone_size: .
cdr3_aa: CATSRDEGYNEQFF
cdr3_nt: TGTGCCACCAGCAGAGATGAGGGTTACAATGAGCAGTTCTTC

j_call: TRBJ1-5
d_call: TRBD1
v_call: TRBV6-5
clone_size: few
cdr3_aa: CASSSWTGGNQPQHF
cdr3_nt: TGTGCCAGCAGTTCTTGGACAGGGGGCAATCAGCCCCAGCATTTT

j_call: TRBJ1-1
d_call: .
v_call: TRBV12-3/TRBV12-4
clone_size: many
cdr3_aa: CASSSGGVYRNTEAFF
cdr3_nt: TGTGCCAGCAGTTCTGGGGGGGTATACAGGAACACTGAAGCTTTCTTT

j_call: TRBJ2-1
d_call: .
v_call: TRBV12-3/TRBV12-4
clone_size: few
cdr3_aa: CASGGTRGRQYRDEQFF
cdr3_nt: TGTGCCAGCGGAGGCACACGGGGGCGTCAGTATAGAGATGAGCAGTTCTTC

j_call: TRBJ2-2
d_call: .
v_call: TRBV29-1
clone_size: .
cdr3_aa: CSVEVWGSGTGELFF
cdr3_nt: TGCAGCGTTGAAGTTTGGGGGTCGGGGACCGGGGAGCTGTTTTTT

j_call: TRBJ1-2
d_call: .
v_call: TRBV4-1
clone_size: once
cdr3_aa: CASSQELRRGGYGYTF
cdr3_nt: TGCGCCAGCAGCCAAGAGCTCCGTAGGGGGGGCTATGGCTACACCTTC

j_call: TRBJ1-2
d_call: .
v_call: TRBV20-1
clone_size: few
cdr3_aa: CSARDIGYGYTF
cdr3_nt: TGCAGTGCTAGAGATATAGGCTATGGCTACACCTTC

j_call: TRBJ2-5
d_call: .
v_call: TRBV5-1
clone_size: many
cdr3_aa: CASSLVEETQYF
cdr3_nt: TGTGCCAGCAGCTTAGTAGAAGAGACCCAGTACTTC

j_call: TRBJ2-6
d_call: .
v_call: TRBV11-2
clone_size: few
cdr3_aa: CASSLVRGEDFGANVLTF
cdr3_nt: TGTGCCAGCAGCTTAGTTCGGGGCGAGGACTTTGGGGCCAACGTCCTGACTTTC

j_call: TRBJ2-1
d_call: .
v_call: TRBV10-3
clone_size: few
cdr3_aa: CAISESATYNEQFF
cdr3_nt: TGTGCCATCAGTGAGTCCGCGACCTACAATGAGCAGTTCTTC

j_call: TRBJ2-5
d_call: TRBD2
v_call: TRBV12-3/TRBV12-4
clone_size: .
cdr3_aa: CASSFRTRSETQYF
cdr3_nt: TGTGCCAGCAGTTTCCGGACTAGATCCGAGACCCAGTACTTC

j_call: TRBJ2-7
d_call: .
v_call: TRBV12-3/TRBV12-4
clone_size: few
cdr3_aa: CASSFRGSREQYF
cdr3_nt: TGTGCCAGCAGTTTCCGGGGCTCTCGCGAGCAGTACTTC

j_call: TRBJ2-2
d_call: TRBD1
v_call: TRBV24-1
clone_size: .
cdr3_aa: CATSDPPGQTNTGELFF
cdr3_nt: TGTGCCACCAGTGATCCACCGGGACAGACGAACACCGGGGAGCTGTTTTTT

j_call: TRBJ2-1
d_call: TRBD2
v_call: TRBV12-3/TRBV12-4
clone_size: .
cdr3_aa: CASSAIPSGSPYNEQFF
cdr3_nt: TGTGCCAGCAGTGCAATCCCGAGCGGGAGTCCCTACAATGAGCAGTTCTTC

j_call: TRBJ2-1
d_call: .
v_call: TRBV11-3
clone_size: .
cdr3_aa: CASSYWSNEQFF
cdr3_nt: TGTGCCAGCAGCTACTGGAGTAATGAGCAGTTCTTC

j_call: TRBJ1-2
d_call: .
v_call: TRBV2
clone_size: .
cdr3_aa: CASSADRSNGYTF
cdr3_nt: TGTGCCAGCAGTGCCGATAGAAGCAATGGCTACACCTTC

j_call: TRBJ2-3
d_call: TRBD2
v_call: TRBV12-3/TRBV12-4
clone_size: .
cdr3_aa: CASRPPGLATRTDTQYF
cdr3_nt: TGTGCCAGCAGGCCCCCGGGACTAGCGACACGCACAGATACGCAGTATTTT

j_call: TRBJ1-2
d_call: TRBD1
v_call: TRBV7-2
clone_size: few
cdr3_aa: CASSFRDRKNYGYTF
cdr3_nt: TGTGCCAGCAGCTTCCGGGACAGAAAAAACTATGGCTACACCTTC

j_call: TRBJ2-7
d_call: .
v_call: TRBV3-1
clone_size: .
cdr3_aa: CASSFRDFVYEQYF
cdr3_nt: TGTGCCAGCAGCTTCCGGGACTTCGTCTACGAGCAGTACTTC

j_call: TRBJ1-1
d_call: TRBD1
v_call: TRBV7-2
clone_size: few
cdr3_aa: CASSQVRDSKTEAFF
cdr3_nt: TGTGCCAGCAGCCAGGTACGGGACAGTAAAACTGAAGCTTTCTTT

j_call: TRBJ1-1
d_call: .
v_call: TRBV10-3
clone_size: many
cdr3_aa: CAIAGQKNTEAFF
cdr3_nt: TGTGCCATCGCGGGACAAAAGAACACTGAAGCTTTCTTT

j_call: TRBJ1-5
d_call: .
v_call: TRBV7-6
clone_size: few
cdr3_aa: CASAPAGDHQPQHF
cdr3_nt: TGTGCCAGCGCCCCGGCAGGGGACCATCAGCCCCAGCATTTT

j_call: TRBJ2-3
d_call: .
v_call: TRBV9
clone_size: .
cdr3_aa: CASSVGDTDTQYF
cdr3_nt: TGTGCCAGCAGCGTAGGGGATACAGATACGCAGTATTTT

j_call: TRBJ2-1
d_call: .
v_call: TRBV20-1
clone_size: .
cdr3_aa: CSARRRGFEQFF
cdr3_nt: TGCAGTGCTAGGAGACGGGGTTTTGAGCAGTTCTTC

j_call: TRBJ2-1
d_call: .
v_call: TRBV19
clone_size: .
cdr3_aa: CASRPAQAHLSNNEQFF
cdr3_nt: TGTGCCAGTAGACCCGCTCAAGCGCACCTAAGCAACAATGAGCAGTTCTTC

j_call: TRBJ2-5
d_call: TRBD1
v_call: TRBV9
clone_size: .
cdr3_aa: CASSVFPGGLQETQYF
cdr3_nt: TGTGCCAGCAGCGTATTCCCAGGGGGCCTACAAGAGACCCAGTACTTC

j_call: TRBJ2-3
d_call: .
v_call: TRBV20-1
clone_size: .
cdr3_aa: CSARDPGRRGSPDTQYF
cdr3_nt: TGCAGTGCTAGAGATCCCGGCCGCCGAGGGTCCCCAGATACGCAGTATTTT

j_call: TRBJ2-2
d_call: TRBD1
v_call: TRBV4-3
clone_size: few
cdr3_aa: CASSQYRGTANTGELFF
cdr3_nt: TGCGCCAGCAGCCAATATAGGGGGACAGCGAACACCGGGGAGCTGTTTTTT